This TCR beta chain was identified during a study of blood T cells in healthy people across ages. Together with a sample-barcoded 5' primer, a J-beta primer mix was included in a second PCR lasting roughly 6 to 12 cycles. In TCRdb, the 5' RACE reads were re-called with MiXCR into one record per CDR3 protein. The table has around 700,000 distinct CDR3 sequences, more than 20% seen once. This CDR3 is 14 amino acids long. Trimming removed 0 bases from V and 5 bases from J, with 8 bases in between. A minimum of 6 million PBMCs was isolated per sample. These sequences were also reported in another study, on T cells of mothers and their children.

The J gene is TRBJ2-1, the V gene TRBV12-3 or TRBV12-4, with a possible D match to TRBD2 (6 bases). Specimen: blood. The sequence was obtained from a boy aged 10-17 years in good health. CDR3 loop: CASSLAGLNNEQFF. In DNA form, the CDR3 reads TGTGCCAGCAGTTTAGCGGGACTTAACAATGAGCAGTTCTTC.